Following are 19 T cell receptor beta chains from one sample sequenced in a study of control samples from healthy donors and cancer patients. Profiled with immunoSEQ multiplex PCR; TCRdb holds only in-frame clones, not every one. The table records about 130,000 clones, more than 70% of them present only once. Specimen: blood. All receptors derive from a man aged 45-65 years in good health.

V and J are TRBV7-2 and TRBJ2-1; D might be TRBD2 (6 bases). Germline-derived CDR1 and CDR2 are SGHTA and FQGNSA. V shed 5 bases and J shed 5 bases, with 16 bases lying between them. The CDR3 has 15 amino acids. The CDR3 DNA sequence: TGTGCCAGCAGCCTCCCCGGGGGTTTCGACAATGAGCAGTTCTTC. Amino acid sequence: CASSLPGGFDNEQFF. Complete variable domain (other parts from reference TRBV7-2 and TRBJ2-1): GAGVSQSPSNKVTEKGKDVELRCDPISGHTALYWYRQSLGQGLEFLIYFQGNSAPDKSGLPSDRFSAERTGGSVSTLTIQRTQQEDSAVYLCASSLPGGFDNEQFFGPGTRLTVL.

The gene calls are TRBV28 and TRBJ2-7, with a possible D match to TRBD2 (6 bases). The CDR3 runs to 16 residues. V was shortened by 2 bases and J by 10 bases, with 24 bases between the two germline ends. Germline V gene sequence: CDR1 MDHEN, CDR2 SYDVKM. The CDR3 here is CASSLGAGILTRGQYF. The CDR3 nucleotides read TGTGCCAGCAGTTTAGGGGCAGGGATTCTTACGCGGGGTCAGTACTTC.

The chain carries TRBV24-1 and TRBJ2-3, with a weak D call TRBD2 (6 bases). Germline V CDR1 and CDR2: KGHDR, SFDVKD. V was trimmed by 4 bases and J by 6 bases, leaving 19 bases between them. CDR3 length equals 16 residues. CDR3: CATSDWGSPEGDTQYF. The CDR3 DNA reads TGTGCCACCAGTGACTGGGGGTCTCCGGAGGGGGATACGCAGTATTTT.

CDR3: CASGLLRDRNSGNTIYF. Written as DNA, the CDR3 is TGTGCTAGTGGTTTGCTCCGGGACAGGAACTCTGGAAACACCATATATTTT. The rearrangement uses TRBV12-5 and TRBJ1-3; 8 bases fit TRBD1. The CDR3 length is 17 residues. V trimming: 2 bases; J trimming: 0 bases; junction bases outside the gene matches: 6. In germline, CDR1 is LGHNT, CDR2 FRNRAP.

CDR3 DNA sequence: TGTGCCAGCAGCTCAGGGGCGGGCTACACCTTC. Translated: CASSSGAGYTF. The chain employs TRBV11-2 and TRBJ1-2; D possibly corresponds to TRBD1 (6 bases). Germline CDR1 reads SGHAT; CDR2 reads FQNNGV. This CDR3 spans 11 amino acids. V lost 4 bases and J 8 bases, leaving 8 bases between the germline ends.

The J gene is TRBJ2-5, the V gene TRBV18, with TRBD2 as a possible D gene (6 bases). The CDR3 has 14 residues. The germline V and J ends were trimmed by 3 bases and 1 base, with 9 bases remaining between them. In germline, CDR1 is KGHSH, CDR2 LQKENI. This chain's CDR3 is CASSPGGSQETQYF. DNA of the CDR3: TGTGCCAGCTCACCGGGGGGTTCCCAAGAGACCCAGTACTTC.

The chain uses TRBV4-1 and TRBJ2-7, with 9 bases lining up with TRBD1. The germline V gene encodes CDR1 MGHRA and CDR2 YSYEKL. The CDR3 covers 15 residues. With 4 bases clipped from V and 1 base from J, the junction kept 5 bases outside the gene matches. The CDR3 coding sequence is TGCGCCAGCAGCCCACCCGGGACAGGGTCCTACGAGCAGTACTTC. Translated, it gives CASSPPGTGSYEQYF.

The DNA of the CDR3 is TGTGCCAGCAGCCACCCAGGGGAGAACACTGAAGCTTTCTTT. Amino acids: CASSHPGENTEAFF. V is TRBV4-2 and J is TRBJ1-1; possibly TRBD1 for D (6 bases). The ends were cut back, 3 bases at V and 1 base at J, with 9 bases in the middle. This CDR3 region has 14 residues. The V gene's germline CDR1 is LGHNA and CDR2 YNFKEQ.

This clone has more than one count but fewer than ten. The chain combines TRBV11-3 with TRBJ2-1, with 8 positions matching TRBD2. The length of the CDR3 is 16 residues. Germline V gives CDR1 SGHNT, CDR2 YENEEA. V trimming: 0 bases; J trimming: 8 bases; junction bases outside the gene matches: 9. DNA for the CDR3: TGTGCCAGCAGCTTAGAAGAACGGGGGGGCAAGGATGAGCAGTTCTTC. Translating it yields CASSLEERGGKDEQFF.

The chain joins TRBV28 to TRBJ2-6, with 9 bases fitting TRBD1. CDR1 and CDR2 from the germline V gene are MDHEN and SYDVKM. The CDR3 sequence is 18 residues long. Losses at the gene ends were 7 bases for V and 0 bases for J; bases not matched to a gene: 10. The CDR3 sequence is CASTLAGTGHSGANVLTF. As DNA, the CDR3 is TGTGCCAGCACTCTCGCCGGGACAGGGCACTCTGGGGCCAACGTCCTGACTTTC.

This clone was counted a single time. V gene TRBV18 combines with J gene TRBJ2-7; the D gene is possibly TRBD1 (5 bases). The V end lost 6 bases, the J end lost 3 bases, and 15 bases lay between the germline ends. CDR3 size: 14 residues. Germline values: CDR1 KGHSH, CDR2 LQKENI. The CDR3 region has the DNA TGTGCCAGCTCCCTAGGCCCAGGGTACTACGAGCAGTACTTC. It specifies CASSLGPGYYEQYF.

As concerns this clone: At one end the junction does not follow the germline gene, possibly because of a read error. The genes are TRBV15 and TRBJ2-7, with 9 bases fitting TRBD1. CDR1 and CDR2 (germline): LNHNV, YYDKDF (reference sequence). There are 13 residues in the CDR3. CDR3 sequence: CAASRDRVGEQYF. The CDR3 region has the DNA TGTGCCGCCAGCAGGGACAGGGTAGGCGAGCAGTACTTC. Full variable domain (rest looked up from reference TRBV15 and TRBJ2-7): DAMVIQNPRYQVTQFGKPVTLSCSQTLNHNVMYWYQQKSSQAPKLLFHYYDKDFNNEADTPDNFQSRRPNTSFCFLDIRSPGLGDTAMYLCAASRDRVGEQYFGPGTRLTVT.

V gene TRBV7-3 combines with J gene TRBJ2-3; possible D gene TRBD2, 5 bases. V lost 2 bases and J 1 base, leaving 7 bases between the germline ends. Germline V gene data show CDR1 as SGHTA and CDR2 as FQGTGA. The CDR3 is 14 residues long. CDR3 coding DNA: TGTGCCAGCAGCTTAGAGGGTCGCACAGATACGCAGTATTTT. Its protein is CASSLEGRTDTQYF. The full variable domain, rest sourced from reference TRBV7-3 and TRBJ2-3, is GAGVSQTPSNKVTEKGKYVELRCDPISGHTALYWYRQSLGQGPEFLIYFQGTGAADDSGLPNDRFFAVRPEGSVSTLKIQRTERGDSAVYLCASSLEGRTDTQYFGPGTRLTVL.

The chain uses TRBV10-3 and TRBJ2-3, with D unclear. CDR1 is ENHRY, CDR2 SYGVKD, per germline. CDR3 length: 12 residues. V lost 4 bases, J lost 2 bases, and 4 bases lay in between. The CDR3 nucleotides read TGTGCCATCAGTGGGAACACAGATACGCAGTATTTT. It encodes CAISGNTDTQYF.

The gene calls are TRBV6-1 and TRBJ2-5; TRBD2 agrees at 10 bases. The CDR3 runs to 17 residues. V shed 2 bases and J 1 base; nucleotides not matched to a gene: 7. Germline lookup yields CDR1 MNHNS and CDR2 SASEGT. Written as DNA, the CDR3 is TGTGCCAGCAGTGAAACACTAGCGGGGATTATCCAAGAGACCCAGTACTTC. Its protein product is CASSETLAGIIQETQYF.

CDR3 sequence: CASSLRQGRGYSPLHF. For the CDR3, the DNA is TGTGCCAGCAGCTTGAGGCAGGGGAGAGGGTATTCACCCCTCCACTTT. This chain connects TRBV5-5 to TRBJ1-6; TRBD1 is a possible D gene (6 bases). The CDR3 loop spans 16 amino acids. The V and J ends lost 1 base and 8 bases respectively, with 16 bases between them. Looked up from germline, CDR1 is SGHKS and CDR2 is YYEKEE (reference sequence).

This clone was recorded a few times. The gene calls are TRBV7-2 and TRBJ1-6; D gene uncertain. CDR1 is SGHTA, CDR2 FQGNSA, per germline. V shed 5 bases and J shed 3 bases, with 17 bases lying between them. This CDR3 is built from 17 residues. CDR3 protein: CASSPRVQPSYNSPLHF. CDR3 in DNA: TGTGCCAGCAGCCCCCGGGTGCAGCCAAGCTATAATTCACCCCTCCACTTT. Together with reference TRBV7-2 and TRBJ1-6, the CDR3 gives the full variable domain: GAGVSQSPSNKVTEKGKDVELRCDPISGHTALYWYRQSLGQGLEFLIYFQGNSAPDKSGLPSDRFSAERTGGSVSTLTIQRTQQEDSAVYLCASSPRVQPSYNSPLHFGNGTRLTVT.

This chain uses TRBV9 with TRBJ1-2; D is ambiguous. The CDR3 consists of 13 residues. Trimming cost V 0 bases and J 6 bases, with 9 bases left between them. Germline V gene lookup returns CDR1 SGDLS and CDR2 YYNGEE. The CDR3 loop reads CASSVGLIDGYTF. The CDR3 DNA reads TGTGCCAGCAGCGTAGGGCTGATCGATGGCTACACCTTC.

The rearrangement uses TRBV28 and TRBJ2-7; 9 positions match TRBD1. V trimming: 9 bases; J trimming: 3 bases; junction bases outside the gene matches: 12. Germline V gives CDR1 MDHEN, CDR2 SYDVKM. The CDR3 is made up of 15 amino acids. The CDR3 here is CASQPSGTGSYEQYF. The CDR3 region has the DNA TGTGCCAGTCAACCCTCCGGGACAGGGAGCTACGAGCAGTACTTC.